This T cell receptor (beta chain) is from a study of shared clonotypes between healthy human individuals. Study information: Participating donors consisted of a couple of women and a few men aged 18 to 49. Three plates were used per donor for CD4 naive, three for CD4 memory, two for CD8 naive and one for CD8 memory. Study-wide results and limits: Since donors were few, the genetic and exposure-history diversity represented was limited.

The repertoire was sequenced with immunoSEQ multiplex PCR; TCRdb's copy has only in-frame clones and lacks some. The data hold some 1.5 million clones, with around 98% observed a single time. On this clone itself: The antigen remains unidentified.

The germline V gene has CDR1 ENHRY and CDR2 SYGVKD. The CDR3 has 16 residues. V was clipped by 2 bases and J by 6 bases; unmatched bases: 13. The sequence came from a man younger than 40 in good health. This sequence joins TRBV10-3 and TRBJ2-7; 7 bases match TRBD2. The material sequenced was naive CD4+ T cells sorted from blood. Stated subset: CD45RA+ positively selected. The CDR3 sequence is CAISEPGGGRASEQYF. CDR3 bases: TGTGCCATCAGTGAGCCCGGGGGAGGGAGGGCCAGCGAGCAGTACTTC.